These 22 T cell receptor beta chains were sequenced from one sample in a study of beta chain features in type 1 diabetes. What was sequenced were expressed TCRB transcripts, since all of the isolated RNA had been reverse transcribed. The repertoire was sequenced with immunoSEQ multiplex PCR; TCRdb's copy has only in-frame clones and lacks some. Of more than 300,000 clones in the sample, approximately 8% were seen once. The source material was central memory CD4+ T cells from blood. Receptors were obtained from a woman between 18 and 29 years old in good health.

This clone was observed many times. This chain joins TRBV14 and TRBJ2-1; D gene uncertain. The CDR3 spans 16 residues. Trimming cost V 0 bases and J 5 bases, with 14 bases left between them. Germline CDR1 is SGHDN and CDR2 is FVKESK. The CDR3 DNA reads TGTGCCAGCAGCCAAGAATTTGCGAGAACAAACAATGAGCAGTTCTTC. Amino acids: CASSQEFARTNNEQFF.

In its sample, this clone was seen a few times. The chain recombines TRBV5-6 with TRBJ2-6, with a tentative D call TRBD1 (6 bases). With 3 bases removed from V and 5 bases from J, the gap between germline ends came to 15 bases. Germline V gene sequence: CDR1 SGHDT, CDR2 YYEEEE. The CDR3 has 16 amino acids. As DNA, the CDR3 is TGTGCCAGCAGCTCCTACAGGGCCCTCTGGGCCAACGTCCTGACTTTC. This gives the protein CASSSYRALWANVLTF.

The chain carries TRBV28 and TRBJ1-2, with 8 nucleotides matching TRBD1. The V gene's germline CDR1 is MDHEN and CDR2 SYDVKM. CDR3 size: 13 residues. The junction had 8 bases not matched to a gene; V was cut back by 5 bases and J by 9 bases. The CDR3 spells CASSPDRVSRYTF. DNA for the CDR3: TGTGCCAGCAGTCCGGACAGGGTTTCTCGCTACACCTTC.

The chain uses TRBV6-5 and TRBJ1-5, with no clear D. CDR1 is MNHEY and CDR2 is SVGAGI in the germline V gene. V lost 5 bases, J lost 0 bases, and 2 bases lay in between. This CDR3 has 12 residues. Written as DNA, the CDR3 is TGTGCCAGCAGTGATAGCAATCAGCCCCAGCATTTT. Encoded protein: CASSDSNQPQHF.

The genes are TRBV7-9 and TRBJ1-2; weak D call: TRBD1 (6 bases). Trimming removed 4 bases from V and 3 bases from J, with 12 bases in between. The CDR3 has 14 amino acids. Germline V gives CDR1 SEHNR, CDR2 FQNEAQ (reference sequence). This CDR3 reads CASSSQGQYYGYTF. For the CDR3, the DNA is TGTGCCAGCAGCTCGCAAGGACAGTACTATGGCTACACCTTC.

The chain recombines TRBV18 with TRBJ1-4; D gene unclear. Looked up from germline, CDR1 is KGHSH and CDR2 is LQKENI. With 6 bases removed from V and 8 bases from J, the gap between germline ends came to 13 bases. CDR3 length equals 13 residues. The CDR3, as DNA: TGTGCCAGCTCCTCCTCTGGAGAGGAAAAACTGTTTTTT. Its protein product is CASSSSGEEKLFF.

This clone was counted only a few times. J is TRBJ2-3 and V is TRBV29-1, with D maybe TRBD1 (6 bases). The V gene's germline CDR1 is SQVTM and CDR2 ANQGSEA. This CDR3 is 14 amino acids long. V was clipped by 5 bases and J by 4 bases, with 16 bases between them. The CDR3 loop reads CSVLNTGLADTQYF. The CDR3 DNA reads as TGCAGCGTTTTAAATACAGGGTTGGCAGATACGCAGTATTTT.

The chain is built from TRBV28 and TRBJ2-7, with D perhaps matching TRBD1 (5 bases). CDR1 MDHEN and CDR2 SYDVKM come from the germline V gene. The CDR3 has 14 amino acids. The V end was cut by 3 bases, the J end by 3 bases, with 12 bases between. This chain's CDR3 is CASSFGALDYEQYF. CDR3 DNA sequence: TGTGCCAGCAGTTTTGGGGCCCTGGACTACGAGCAGTACTTC.

The V and J genes are TRBV5-1 and TRBJ2-7; possibly TRBD2 for D (6 bases). The CDR3 runs to 15 residues. V was shortened by 2 bases and J by 1 base, with 13 bases between the two germline ends. Germline V gives CDR1 SGHRS, CDR2 YFSETQ. This CDR3 is CASSFGVGLSYEQYF. Written as DNA, the CDR3 is TGCGCCAGCAGCTTTGGCGTGGGACTTTCCTACGAGCAGTACTTC. Combining the CDR3 with reference TRBV5-1 and TRBJ2-7 gives the whole variable domain KAGVTQTPRYLIKTRGQQVTLSCSPISGHRSVSWYQQTPGQGLQFLFEYFSETQRNKGNFPGRFSGRQFSNSRSEMNVSTLELGDSALYLCASSFGVGLSYEQYFGPGTRLTVT.

The chain is built from TRBV4-3 and TRBJ2-1; 15 bases agree with TRBD2. Trimming at V came to 0 bases and at J to 7 bases, leaving 1 base not matched to a gene. Germline loops: CDR1 LGHNA, CDR2 YSLEER. CDR3 length: 16 residues. In DNA, the CDR3 is TGCGCCAGCAGCCAAGAGGGACTAGCGGGAGGTAATGAGCAGTTCTTC. Translation: CASSQEGLAGGNEQFF.

This clone was seen a few times. An end of the junction does not agree with germline; a read error may underlie this. The V call is TRBV7-7, the J call TRBJ2-2; 8 bases align to TRBD2. Germline V gene sequence: CDR1 SSHAT, CDR2 FNYEAQ (reference sequence). The CDR3 covers 16 residues. The CDR3 spells CASSSPGLVATGELFF. CDR3 in DNA: TGTGCTAGCAGCTCCCCGGGACTAGTCGCCACCGGGGAGCTGTTTTTT. The full variable domain, its missing parts supplied by reference TRBV7-7 and TRBJ2-2, is GAGVSQSPRYKVTKRGQDVTLRCDPISSHATLYWYQQALGQGPEFLTYFNYEAQPDKSGLPSDRFSAERPEGSISTLTIQRTEQRDSAMYRCASSSPGLVATGELFFGEGSRLTVL.

The chain combines TRBV5-4 with TRBJ2-7; D unresolved. Germline loops: CDR1 SGHNT, CDR2 YYREEE (reference sequence). With 4 bases removed from V and 2 bases from J, the gap between germline ends came to 13 bases. CDR3 length: 14 residues. CDR3 coding DNA: TGTGCCAGCAGCCCTGGTGGCTTTGCCTACGAGCAGTACTTC. This codes for CASSPGGFAYEQYF.

The gene calls are TRBV2 and TRBJ2-1; D not resolved. Germline V gives CDR1 SNHLY, CDR2 FYNNEI. Trimming pared 1 base from V and 10 bases from J, leaving 5 bases between. The CDR3 loop spans 11 amino acids. The CDR3 nucleotides are TGTGCCAGCAGTGAAGTGGCAGAGCAGTTCTTC. It specifies CASSEVAEQFF.

This clone occurred a few times. The gene calls are TRBV7-2 and TRBJ2-2; TRBD2 aligns across 9 bases. Germline trimming cut 10 bases from V and 0 bases from J; bases unmatched to any gene: 9. This CDR3 comprises 16 residues. Germline CDR1 reads SGHTA; CDR2 reads FQGNSA. The CDR3 spells CATPVAGASNTGELFF. CDR3 coding DNA: TGTGCCACCCCTGTAGCGGGAGCGTCGAACACCGGGGAGCTGTTTTTT. The whole variable domain, remainder taken from reference TRBV7-2 and TRBJ2-2, is GAGVSQSPSNKVTEKGKDVELRCDPISGHTALYWYRQSLGQGLEFLIYFQGNSAPDKSGLPSDRFSAERTGGSVSTLTIQRTQQEDSAVYLCATPVAGASNTGELFFGEGSRLTVL.

This clone was seen only a few times. Other DNA sequences of this sample code for an identical CDR3. The rearrangement uses TRBV7-2 and TRBJ1-5; D gene ambiguous. The germline V gene has CDR1 SGHTA and CDR2 FQGNSA. The CDR3 consists of 13 residues. V was pared by 3 bases and J by 2 bases, with 5 bases between. The CDR3 sequence is CASSFTGNQPQHF. CDR3 in DNA: TGTGCCAGCAGCTTTACAGGCAATCAGCCCCAGCATTTT.

The rearrangement uses TRBV28 and TRBJ2-5, with TRBD1 matching 11 bases. In germline, CDR1 is MDHEN, CDR2 SYDVKM. V dropped 9 bases and J dropped 4; count of bases not matched to a gene: 10. This CDR3 comprises 15 residues. CDR3 loop: CASLRTGGLRETQYF. CDR3 bases: TGTGCCAGTTTACGGACAGGGGGCTTGAGAGAGACCCAGTACTTC.

V gene TRBV11-3 combines with J gene TRBJ2-1; a possible D gene is TRBD2 (5 bases). CDR1 SGHNT and CDR2 YENEEA come from the germline V gene. The CDR3 spans 13 residues. V lost 6 bases and J lost 9, with 15 bases in between. The DNA of the CDR3 is TGTGCCAGCAGTACCGAGGGCCTGGGTGAGCAGTTCTTC. This sequence encodes CASSTEGLGEQFF.

V gene TRBV5-1 combines with J gene TRBJ2-3; 9 bases line up with TRBD2. V trimming: 1 base; J trimming: 4 bases; junction bases outside the gene matches: 4. CDR1 and CDR2 (germline): SGHRS, YFSETQ. The CDR3 is 15 amino acids. CDR3 nucleotides: TGCGCCAGCAGCTTGTGGTTAGCGGGAGCAGATACGCAGTATTTT. Protein product: CASSLWLAGADTQYF.

A few counts support this clone. The chain joins TRBV9 to TRBJ2-7; 7 bases fit TRBD1. The CDR3 spans 16 residues. The ends lost 4 bases at V and 1 base at J; junction bases unmatched: 11. In germline, CDR1 is SGDLS, CDR2 YYNGEE. The CDR3 DNA reads TGTGCCAGCAGCCCCCAACAGGGGATGCGATCCTACGAGCAGTACTTC. Its translation: CASSPQQGMRSYEQYF.

This clone came up a few times. This rearrangement joins TRBV27 to TRBJ1-5; D may be TRBD1 (5 bases). Trimming stripped 3 bases from V and 3 bases from J, with 12 bases between. The CDR3 has 15 residues. Germline CDR1 is MNHEY and CDR2 is SMNVEV (reference sequence). CDR3 residues: CASSLSGHPNQPQHF. DNA for the CDR3: TGTGCCAGCAGTTTGAGTGGACATCCCAATCAGCCCCAGCATTTT.

This clone has more than one count but fewer than ten. The V call is TRBV7-3, the J call TRBJ2-1; 9 nucleotides agree with TRBD2. The CDR3 has 16 residues. The germline V gene has CDR1 SGHTA and CDR2 FQGTGA. V trimming: 5 bases; J trimming: 1 base; junction bases outside the gene matches: 6. CDR3 sequence: CASSPIAGASYNEQFF. The CDR3 bases are TGTGCCAGCAGCCCGATAGCGGGAGCGTCCTACAATGAGCAGTTCTTC.

Only one count was recorded for this clone. The chain recombines TRBV11-2 with TRBJ2-5, with D possibly TRBD1 on 6 matching bases. This CDR3 is built from 13 residues. Trimming pared 5 bases from V and 5 bases from J, leaving 12 bases between. Germline CDR1 SGHAT, CDR2 FQNNGV. CDR3 coding DNA: TGTGCCAGCAGCCCACAGGGCTGGGAGACCCAGTACTTC. It translates to CASSPQGWETQYF.